Reported below is one TCR beta chain. V shed 4 bases and J shed 2 bases, with 13 bases lying between them. Germline assignment: CDR1 SGHTA and CDR2 FQGTGA. The CDR3 length is 15 residues. Recruits, aged roughly 18 to 100 years, lived in 24 US areas. The data were taken from a study of blood T cell repertoires in COVID-19. This table comes from immunoSEQ multiplex PCR, and its TCRdb copy is limited to in-frame clones, with some not included. The repertoire holds fewer than 450,000 clones, with roughly 91% as singletons. The chain recombines TRBV7-3 with TRBJ2-3; TRBD2 is a possible D gene (6 bases). This receptor was identified in a man aged 18 to 29 who had recovered from COVID-19. The sequenced sample was PBMCs or T cells enriched from blood (not recorded which). This CDR3 is CASSSGLSPTDTQYF. CDR3 in DNA: TGTGCCAGCAGCTCGGGACTTTCCCCCACAGATACGCAGTATTTT.